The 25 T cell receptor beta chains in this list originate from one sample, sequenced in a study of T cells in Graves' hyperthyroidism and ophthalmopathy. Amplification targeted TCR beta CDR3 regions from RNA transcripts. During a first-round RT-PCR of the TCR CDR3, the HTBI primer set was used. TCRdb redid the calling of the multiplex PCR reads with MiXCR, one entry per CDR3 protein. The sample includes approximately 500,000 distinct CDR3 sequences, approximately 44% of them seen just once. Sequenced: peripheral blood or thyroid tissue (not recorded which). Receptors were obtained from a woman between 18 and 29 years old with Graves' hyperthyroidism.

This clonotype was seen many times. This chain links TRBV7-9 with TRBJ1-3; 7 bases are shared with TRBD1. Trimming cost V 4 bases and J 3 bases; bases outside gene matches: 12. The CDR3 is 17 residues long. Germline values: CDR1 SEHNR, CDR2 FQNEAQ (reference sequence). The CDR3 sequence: CASSSPGQGEFGNTIYF. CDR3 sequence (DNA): TGTGCCAGCAGCTCCCCCGGCCAGGGGGAATTTGGAAACACCATATATTTT.

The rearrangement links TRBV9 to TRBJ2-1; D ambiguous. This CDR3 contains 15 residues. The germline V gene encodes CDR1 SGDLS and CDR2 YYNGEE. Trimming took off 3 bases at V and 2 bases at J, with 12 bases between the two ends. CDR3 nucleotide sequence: TGTGCCAGCAGCGCCCGTTCAGGCACCTACAATGAGCAGTTCTTC. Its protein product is CASSARSGTYNEQFF.

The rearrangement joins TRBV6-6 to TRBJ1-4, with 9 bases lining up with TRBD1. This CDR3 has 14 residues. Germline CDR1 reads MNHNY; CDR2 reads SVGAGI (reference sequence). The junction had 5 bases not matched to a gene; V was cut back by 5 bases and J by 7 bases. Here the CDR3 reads CASSQTGGSEKLFF. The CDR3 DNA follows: TGTGCCAGCAGTCAGACAGGGGGTAGTGAAAAACTGTTTTTT.

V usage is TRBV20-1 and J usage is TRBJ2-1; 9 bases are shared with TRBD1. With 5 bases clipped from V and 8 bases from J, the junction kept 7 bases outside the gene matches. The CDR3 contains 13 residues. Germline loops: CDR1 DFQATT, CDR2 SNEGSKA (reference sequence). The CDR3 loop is CSAGQQGAHEQFF. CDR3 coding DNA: TGCAGTGCTGGGCAACAGGGGGCCCATGAGCAGTTCTTC.

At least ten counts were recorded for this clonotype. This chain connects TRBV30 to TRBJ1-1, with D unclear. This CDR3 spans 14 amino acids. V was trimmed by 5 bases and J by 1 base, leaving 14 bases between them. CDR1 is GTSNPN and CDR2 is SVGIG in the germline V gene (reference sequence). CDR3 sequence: CAWSAFGKNTEAFF. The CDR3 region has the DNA TGTGCCTGGTCGGCGTTTGGCAAGAACACTGAAGCTTTCTTT. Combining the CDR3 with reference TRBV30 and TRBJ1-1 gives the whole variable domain SQTIHQWPATLVQPVGSPLSLECTVEGTSNPNLYWYRQAAGRGLQLLFYSVGIGQISSEVPQNLSASRPQDRQFILSSKKLLLSDSGFYLCAWSAFGKNTEAFFGQGTRLTVV.

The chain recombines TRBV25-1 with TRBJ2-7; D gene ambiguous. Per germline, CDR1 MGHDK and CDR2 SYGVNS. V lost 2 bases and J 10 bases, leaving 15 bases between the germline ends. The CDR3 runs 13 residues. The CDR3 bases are TGTGCCAGCAGTGAACCGATCCGGTTTGGACAGTACTTC. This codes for CASSEPIRFGQYF.

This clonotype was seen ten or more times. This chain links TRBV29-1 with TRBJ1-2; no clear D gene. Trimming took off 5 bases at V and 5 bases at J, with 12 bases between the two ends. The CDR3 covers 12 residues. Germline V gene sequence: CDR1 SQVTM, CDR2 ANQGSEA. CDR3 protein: CSVRRENYGYTF. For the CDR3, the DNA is TGCAGCGTTCGTCGGGAAAATTATGGCTACACCTTC.

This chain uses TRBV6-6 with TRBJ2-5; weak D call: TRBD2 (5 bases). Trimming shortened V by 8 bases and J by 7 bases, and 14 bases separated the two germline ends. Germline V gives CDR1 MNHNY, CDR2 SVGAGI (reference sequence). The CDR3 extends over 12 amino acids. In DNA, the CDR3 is TGTGCCAGCTCCACGGGATTGGGGACCCAGTACTTC. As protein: CASSTGLGTQYF.

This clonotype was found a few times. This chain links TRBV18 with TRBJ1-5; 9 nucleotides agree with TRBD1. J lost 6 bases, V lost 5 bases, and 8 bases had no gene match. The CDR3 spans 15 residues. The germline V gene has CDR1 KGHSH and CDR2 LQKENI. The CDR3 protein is CASSLTGGRSQPQHF. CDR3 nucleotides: TGTGCCAGCTCATTAACAGGGGGCCGTAGTCAGCCCCAGCATTTT.

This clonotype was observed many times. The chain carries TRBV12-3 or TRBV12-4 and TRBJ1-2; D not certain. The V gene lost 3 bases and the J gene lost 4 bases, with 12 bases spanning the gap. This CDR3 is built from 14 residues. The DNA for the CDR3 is TGTGCCAGCAGTTTTGTTGTCAGGTCCTATGGCTACACCTTC. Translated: CASSFVVRSYGYTF.

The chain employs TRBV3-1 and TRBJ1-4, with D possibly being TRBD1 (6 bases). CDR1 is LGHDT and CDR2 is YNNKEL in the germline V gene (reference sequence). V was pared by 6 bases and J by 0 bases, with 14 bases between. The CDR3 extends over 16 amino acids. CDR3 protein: CASRVAGAATNEKLFF. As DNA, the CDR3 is TGTGCCAGCAGGGTCGCGGGGGCTGCAACTAATGAAAAACTGTTTTTT.

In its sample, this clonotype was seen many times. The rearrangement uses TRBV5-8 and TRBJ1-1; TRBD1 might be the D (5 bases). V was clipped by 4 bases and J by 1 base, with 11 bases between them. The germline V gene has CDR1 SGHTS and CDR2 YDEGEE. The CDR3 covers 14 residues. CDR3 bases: TGTGCCAGCAGCCAAACTACAGGGAACACTGAAGCTTTCTTT. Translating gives CASSQTTGNTEAFF. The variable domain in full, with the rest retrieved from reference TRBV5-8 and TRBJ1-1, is EAGVTQSPTHLIKTRGQQATLRCSPISGHTSVYWYQQALGLGLQFLLWYDEGEERNRGNFPPRFSGRQFPNYSSELNVNALELEDSALYLCASSQTTGNTEAFFGQGTRLTVV.

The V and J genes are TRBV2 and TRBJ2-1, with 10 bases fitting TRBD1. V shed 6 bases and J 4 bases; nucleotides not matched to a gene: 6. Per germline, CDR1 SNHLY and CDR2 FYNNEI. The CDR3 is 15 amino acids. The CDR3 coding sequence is TGTGCCAGCAGCGTCGACAGGGGGCAGTACAATGAGCAGTTCTTC. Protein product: CASSVDRGQYNEQFF.

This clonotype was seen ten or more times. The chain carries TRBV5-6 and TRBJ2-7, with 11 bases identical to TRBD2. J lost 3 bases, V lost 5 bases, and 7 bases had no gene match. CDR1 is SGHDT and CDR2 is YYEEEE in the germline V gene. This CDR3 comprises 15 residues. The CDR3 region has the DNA TGTGCCAGCAGTCATACTAGCGGGAGAAACTACGAGCAGTACTTC. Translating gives CASSHTSGRNYEQYF.

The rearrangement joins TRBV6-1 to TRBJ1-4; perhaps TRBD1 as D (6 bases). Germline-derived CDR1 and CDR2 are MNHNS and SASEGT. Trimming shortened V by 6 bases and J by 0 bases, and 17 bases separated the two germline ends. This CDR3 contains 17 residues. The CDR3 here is CASRSRGYRATNEKLFF. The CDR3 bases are TGTGCCAGCAGAAGCAGGGGCTACCGCGCAACTAATGAAAAACTGTTTTTT.

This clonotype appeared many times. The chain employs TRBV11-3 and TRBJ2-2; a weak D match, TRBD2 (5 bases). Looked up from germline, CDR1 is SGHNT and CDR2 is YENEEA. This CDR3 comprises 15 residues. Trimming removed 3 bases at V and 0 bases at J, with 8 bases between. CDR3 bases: TGTGCCAGCAGCTTTTACGGGACGAACACCGGGGAGCTGTTTTTT. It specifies CASSFYGTNTGELFF.

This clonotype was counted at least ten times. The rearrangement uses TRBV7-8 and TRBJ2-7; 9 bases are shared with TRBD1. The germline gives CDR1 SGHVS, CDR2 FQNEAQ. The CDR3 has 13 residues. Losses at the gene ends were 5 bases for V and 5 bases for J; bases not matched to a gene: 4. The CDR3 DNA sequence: TGTGCCAGCAGCAGGGGACAGGGAAACGAGCAGTACTTC. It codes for CASSRGQGNEQYF.

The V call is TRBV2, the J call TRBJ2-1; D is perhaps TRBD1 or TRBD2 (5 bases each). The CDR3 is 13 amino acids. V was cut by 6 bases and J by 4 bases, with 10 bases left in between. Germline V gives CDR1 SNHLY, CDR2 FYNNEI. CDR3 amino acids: CASSWGRYNEQFF. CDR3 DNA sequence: TGTGCCAGCAGCTGGGGGAGATACAATGAGCAGTTCTTC.

The CDR3 DNA reads as TGTGCCATAACCGCGACAGGGACGAATTCACCCCTCCACTTT. Translating gives CAITATGTNSPLHF. V is TRBV15 and J is TRBJ1-6; 7 bases match TRBD1. This CDR3 region has 14 residues. Trimming at V came to 10 bases and at J to 7 bases, leaving 10 bases not matched to a gene. CDR1 and CDR2 (germline): LNHNV, YYDKDF (reference sequence).

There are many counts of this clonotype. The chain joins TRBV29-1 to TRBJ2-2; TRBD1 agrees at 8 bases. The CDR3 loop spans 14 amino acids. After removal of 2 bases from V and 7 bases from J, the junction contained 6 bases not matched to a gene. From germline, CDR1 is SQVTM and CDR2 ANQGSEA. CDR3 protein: CSVERTGYGGELFF. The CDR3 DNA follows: TGCAGCGTTGAAAGGACAGGGTATGGCGGGGAGCTGTTTTTT.

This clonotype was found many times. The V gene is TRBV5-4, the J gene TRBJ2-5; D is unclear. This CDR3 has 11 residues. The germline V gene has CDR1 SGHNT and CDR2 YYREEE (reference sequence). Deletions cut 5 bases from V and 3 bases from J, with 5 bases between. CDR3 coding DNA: TGTGCCAGCAGGAAAGAAGAGACCCAGTACTTC. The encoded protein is CASRKEETQYF.

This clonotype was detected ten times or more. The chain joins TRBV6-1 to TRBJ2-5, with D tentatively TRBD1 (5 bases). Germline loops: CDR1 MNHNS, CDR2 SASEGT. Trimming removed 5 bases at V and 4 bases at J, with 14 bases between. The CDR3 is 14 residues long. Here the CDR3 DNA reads TGTGCCAGCAGTAGGGGCATGTCCGGAGAGACCCAGTACTTC. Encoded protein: CASSRGMSGETQYF.

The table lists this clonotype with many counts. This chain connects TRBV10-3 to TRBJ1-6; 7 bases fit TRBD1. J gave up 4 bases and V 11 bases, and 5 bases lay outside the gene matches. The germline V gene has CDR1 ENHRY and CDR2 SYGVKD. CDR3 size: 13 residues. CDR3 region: CAYRDSYNSPLHF. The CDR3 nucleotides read TGTGCCTACCGGGACAGTTATAATTCACCCCTCCACTTT.

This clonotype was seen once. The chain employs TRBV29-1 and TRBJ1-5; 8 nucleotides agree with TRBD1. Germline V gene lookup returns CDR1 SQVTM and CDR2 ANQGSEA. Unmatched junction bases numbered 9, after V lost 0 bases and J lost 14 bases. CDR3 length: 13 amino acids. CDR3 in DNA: TGCAGCGTTGAAGATCCAGGACAGGGACCCGAGCATTTT. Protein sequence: CSVEDPGQGPEHF.

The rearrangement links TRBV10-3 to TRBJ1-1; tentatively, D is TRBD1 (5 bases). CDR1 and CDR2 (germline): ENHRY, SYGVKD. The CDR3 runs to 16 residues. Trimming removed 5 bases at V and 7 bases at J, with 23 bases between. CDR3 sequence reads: CAISPTTLTAILEAFF. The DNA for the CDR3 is TGTGCCATCAGTCCGACAACTTTGACAGCCATCCTTGAAGCTTTCTTT.